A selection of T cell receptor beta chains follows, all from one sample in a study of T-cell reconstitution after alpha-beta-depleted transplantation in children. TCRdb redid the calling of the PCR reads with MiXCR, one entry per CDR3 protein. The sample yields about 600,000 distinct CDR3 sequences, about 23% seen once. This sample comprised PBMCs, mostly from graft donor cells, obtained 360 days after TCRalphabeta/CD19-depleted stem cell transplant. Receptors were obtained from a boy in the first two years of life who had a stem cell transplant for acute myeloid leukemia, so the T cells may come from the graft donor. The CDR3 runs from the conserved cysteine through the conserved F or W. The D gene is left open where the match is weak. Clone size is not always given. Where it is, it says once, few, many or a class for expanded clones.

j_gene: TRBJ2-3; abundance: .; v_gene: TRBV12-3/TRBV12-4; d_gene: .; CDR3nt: TGTGCCAGCAGTTTACCCGTGCCCACCGGTACTCAGTATTTT; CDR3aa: CASSLPVPTGTQYF
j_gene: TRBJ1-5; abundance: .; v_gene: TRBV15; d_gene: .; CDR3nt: TGTGCCACCAGTGGAGACCTTAGCAATCAGCCCCAGCATTTT; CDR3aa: CATSGDLSNQPQHF
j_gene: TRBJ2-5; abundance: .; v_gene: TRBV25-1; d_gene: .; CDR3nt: TGTGCCAGCAGTGACGAGACCCCTCAACCCCAGACCCAGTACTTC; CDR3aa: CASSDETPQPQTQYF
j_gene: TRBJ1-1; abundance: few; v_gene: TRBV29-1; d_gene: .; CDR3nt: TGCAGCGTTCAAGGGGTAGGAGCTTTCTTT; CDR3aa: CSVQGVGAFF
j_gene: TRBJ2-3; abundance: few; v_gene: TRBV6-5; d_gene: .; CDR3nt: TGTGCCAGCAGTTACACACCGGGGCTCCGGGATACGCAGTATTTT; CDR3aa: CASSYTPGLRDTQYF
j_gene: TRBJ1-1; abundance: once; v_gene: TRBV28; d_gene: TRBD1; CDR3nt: TGTGCCAGCAGTGGGGGACAGGGGGCTTGGGGCACTGAAGCTTTCTTT; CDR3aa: CASSGGQGAWGTEAFF
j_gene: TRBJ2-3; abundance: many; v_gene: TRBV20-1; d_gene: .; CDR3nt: TGCAGTGCCAAGACTGGCGCCTCGACAGATACGCAGTATTTT; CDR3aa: CSAKTGASTDTQYF
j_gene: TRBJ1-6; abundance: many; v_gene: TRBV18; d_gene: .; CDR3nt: TGTGCCAGCTCCCATCCGACCTCCGGGGCCTATAATTCACCCCTCCACTTT; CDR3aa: CASSHPTSGAYNSPLHF
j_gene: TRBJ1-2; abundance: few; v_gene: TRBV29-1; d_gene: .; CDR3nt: TGCAGCGTTGAAATGGGACTTGGTAACTATGGCTACACCTTC; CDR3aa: CSVEMGLGNYGYTF
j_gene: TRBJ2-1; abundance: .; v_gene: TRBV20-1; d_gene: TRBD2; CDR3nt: TGCAGTGGGGTCAGTCGCGGGGGAGGCGGATACAATGAGCAGTTCTTC; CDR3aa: CSGVSRGGGGYNEQFF
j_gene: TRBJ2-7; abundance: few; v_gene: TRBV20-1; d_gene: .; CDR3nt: TGCAGTGCTAGACTACGGCCGAGCTCCTACGAGCAGTACTTC; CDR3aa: CSARLRPSSYEQYF
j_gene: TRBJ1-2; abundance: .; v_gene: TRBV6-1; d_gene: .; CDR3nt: TGTGCCAGCAGCCCCGAGACGGGAATCTATGGCTACACCTTC; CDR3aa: CASSPETGIYGYTF
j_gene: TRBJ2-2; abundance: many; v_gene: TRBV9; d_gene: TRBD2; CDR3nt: TGTGCCAGCAGCGTAGTCTGGACTAGCGTCCCCGGGGAGCTGTTTTTT; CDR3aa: CASSVVWTSVPGELFF
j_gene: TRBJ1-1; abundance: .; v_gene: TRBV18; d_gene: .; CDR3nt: TGTGCCAGCTCACCACGGGGGGAACTGGTTGATACTGAAGCTTTCTTT; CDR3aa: CASSPRGELVDTEAFF
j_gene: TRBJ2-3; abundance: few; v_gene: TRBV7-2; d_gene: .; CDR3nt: TGTGCCAGCAGCTTACTCAGCATAACAGATACGCAGTATTTT; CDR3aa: CASSLLSITDTQYF
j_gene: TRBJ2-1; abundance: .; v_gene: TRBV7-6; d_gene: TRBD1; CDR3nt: TGTGCCAGCAGCCCCCCCTGGGCGGCAGGGGGCAATGAGCAGTTCTTC; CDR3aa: CASSPPWAAGGNEQFF